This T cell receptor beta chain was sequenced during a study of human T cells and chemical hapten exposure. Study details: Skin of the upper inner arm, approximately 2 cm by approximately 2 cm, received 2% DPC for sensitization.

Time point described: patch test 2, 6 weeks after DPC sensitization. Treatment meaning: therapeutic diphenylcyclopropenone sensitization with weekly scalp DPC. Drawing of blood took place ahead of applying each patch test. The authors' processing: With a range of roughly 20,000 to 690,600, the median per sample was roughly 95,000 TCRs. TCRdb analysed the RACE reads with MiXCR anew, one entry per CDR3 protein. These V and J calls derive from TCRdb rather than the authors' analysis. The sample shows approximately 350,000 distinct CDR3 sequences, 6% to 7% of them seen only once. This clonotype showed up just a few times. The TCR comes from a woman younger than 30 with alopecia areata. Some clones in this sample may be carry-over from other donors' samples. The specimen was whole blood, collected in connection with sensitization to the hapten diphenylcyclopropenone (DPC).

DNA for the CDR3: TGCGCCAGCAGCCAAGGGGGCGTCCTAGGAGGGTCCTACGAGCAGTACTTC. It codes for CASSQGGVLGGSYEQYF. This rearrangement joins TRBV4-3 to TRBJ2-7, with D maybe TRBD2 (6 bases). V dropped 1 base and J dropped 1 base, with 17 bases sitting between them. There are 17 residues in the CDR3. The germline V gene encodes CDR1 LGHNA and CDR2 YSLEER.